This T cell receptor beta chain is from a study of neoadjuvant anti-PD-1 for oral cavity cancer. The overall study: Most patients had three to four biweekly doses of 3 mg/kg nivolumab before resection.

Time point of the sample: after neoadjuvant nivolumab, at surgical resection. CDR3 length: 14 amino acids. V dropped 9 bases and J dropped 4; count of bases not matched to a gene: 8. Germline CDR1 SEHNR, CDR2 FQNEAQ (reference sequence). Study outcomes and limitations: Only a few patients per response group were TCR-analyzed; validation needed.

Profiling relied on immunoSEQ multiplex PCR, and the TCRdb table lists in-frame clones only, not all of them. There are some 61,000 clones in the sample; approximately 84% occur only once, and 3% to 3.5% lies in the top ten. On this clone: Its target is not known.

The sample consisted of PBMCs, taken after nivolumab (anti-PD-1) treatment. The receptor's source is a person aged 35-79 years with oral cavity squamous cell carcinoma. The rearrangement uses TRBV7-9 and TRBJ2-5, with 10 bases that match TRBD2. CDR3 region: CASRLAGRVETQYF. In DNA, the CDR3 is TGTGCCAGTCGACTAGCGGGTCGGGTAGAGACCCAGTACTTC.